This T cell receptor (beta chain) was found in a study of T cell responses to AZD1222 COVID-19 vaccine. Sequenced by immunoSEQ multiplex PCR; TCRdb stores in-frame clones only, minus some. Of fewer than 120,000 clones in the sample, around 90% were seen once. Findings of the study overall: No repertoire was sampled before or during the peak T cell response, only after it.

Regarding this clone: Its antigen is not identified.

V shed 4 bases, J shed 11 bases, and the junction held 10 bases outside the gene matches. The CDR3 sequence is 13 residues long. Looked up from germline, CDR1 is SGDLS and CDR2 is YYNGEE. J is TRBJ1-1 and V is TRBV9, with 8 bases identical to TRBD1. Sequencing was performed on peripheral blood, taken 28 days after the second AZD1222 dose. This TCR derives from an adult who received the AZD1222 COVID-19 vaccine. Here the CDR3 reads CASSFTGTGGAFF. For the CDR3, the DNA is TGTGCCAGCAGCTTCACCGGGACAGGCGGCGCTTTCTTT.